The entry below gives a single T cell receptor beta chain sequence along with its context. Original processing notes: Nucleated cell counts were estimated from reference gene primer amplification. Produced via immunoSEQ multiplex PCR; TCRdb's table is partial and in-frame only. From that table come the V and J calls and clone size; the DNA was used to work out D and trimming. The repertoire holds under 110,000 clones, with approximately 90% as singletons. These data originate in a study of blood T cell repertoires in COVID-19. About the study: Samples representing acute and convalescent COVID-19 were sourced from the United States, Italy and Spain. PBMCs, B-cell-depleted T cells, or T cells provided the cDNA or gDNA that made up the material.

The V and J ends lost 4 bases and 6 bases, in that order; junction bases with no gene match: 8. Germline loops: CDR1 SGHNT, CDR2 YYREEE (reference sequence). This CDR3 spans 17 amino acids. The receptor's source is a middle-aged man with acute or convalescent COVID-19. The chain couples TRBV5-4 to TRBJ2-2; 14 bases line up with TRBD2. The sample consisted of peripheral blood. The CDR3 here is CASSPGLAGGSAGELFF. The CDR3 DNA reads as TGTGCCAGCAGCCCCGGACTAGCGGGGGGTTCTGCCGGGGAGCTGTTTTTT.